This TCR beta chain emerged from a study of shared clonotypes between healthy human individuals. With regard to this clone: The antigen remains undetermined.

Notes on the study in general: For naive CD4 cells, around 5.1% of clonotypes were shared across a few donors.

The material for each subset, its genomic DNA, was split evenly across several immunoSEQ plates. Method: immunoSEQ multiplex PCR; TCRdb's copy keeps in-frame clones and lacks some. The sample includes 950,000 to 1,100,000 clones, 75% of them seen just once. This CDR3 region has 11 residues. Germline V gene sequence: CDR1 SGHTA, CDR2 FQGNSA. The V end was cut by 5 bases, the J end by 8 bases, with 7 bases between. The clonotype originates from a man aged 18-30 years in good health. The chain combines TRBV7-2 with TRBJ2-1, with no clear D. The sequencing sample was made of memory CD4+ T cells sorted from blood. Regarding subset: CD45RA-negative fraction. In DNA, the CDR3 is TGTGCCAGCAGCCTGACCCATGAGCAGTTCTTC. This translates into CASSLTHEQFF.